What follows describes a single TCR beta chain. In its sample, this clonotype was seen a few times. Its antigen is unknown. Qualities for individual bases were not recorded, and no much larger clone is one base off. These data belong to a study of T cells in Graves' hyperthyroidism and ophthalmopathy (dated by TCRdb to about 2019). Concerning the study at large: Peripheral blood samples were taken at initial diagnosis, before any treatment was given. For training and testing, the 110 or so patients in the discovery cohort were randomly divided in a 7:3 ratio. To identify TCR V-J signatures that set the groups apart, the researchers used a discovery cohort of more than 95 patients, made up of around 42 with Graves' ophthalmopathy and 57 with stable Graves' hyperthyroidism. In several Graves' hyperthyroidism patients, the study also compared T-cell repertoires from thyroid tissue with T-cell repertoires from blood. Prospective prediction of ophthalmopathy was tested in an independent validation cohort consisting of 18 to 20 hyperthyroidism patients and 17 patients who later progressed to ophthalmopathy. The paper reports TCR Vbeta CDR3 sequencing of 135 peripheral blood samples: approximately 41 ophthalmopathy, under 80 hyperthyroidism and around 17 progressor patients. Following sampling, methimazole starting at 30 mg daily was given to hyperthyroidism patients, and high-dose intravenous methylprednisolone was given to ophthalmopathy patients. Points the paper makes about the study in general: In cross-validation, a model built on a 13 V-J signature told ophthalmopathy apart from stable hyperthyroidism with less than 90% sensitivity and roughly 83% specificity, and in testing the same model reached 80%/75%. No statistical method was used to set the sample size in advance, and investigators knew the group allocation. During validation, the model predicted progression to ophthalmopathy a median of approximately 6.5 months ahead of onset, with more than 55% sensitivity and more than 72% specificity. Most expanded thyroid clonotypes (frequency above 0.001) were also detected in blood, suggesting blood repertoires may reflect thyroid immune responses.

The germline V gene (reference sequence) yields SGHAT for CDR1 and FQDESV for CDR2. Reading from cysteine to phenylalanine, the CDR3 counts 13 amino acids. Only the CDR3 region is kept as DNA, spanning 39 bases read in frame from base 1. V gives up 3 bases and J gives up 9 bases, and the segment between their germline ends measures 14 bases. A patient counted as having stable Graves' hyperthyroidism if no progression to ophthalmopathy occurred over 18 months of follow-up. Hyperthyroidism patients were newly diagnosed, with disease duration under 2 months, and aged 18 to 65 years. Any patient with an uncontrolled infection, another autoimmune disease, pregnancy or lactation was excluded. Diagnoses were based on clinical symptoms, serum thyroxine and TRAb, thyroid ultrasound and orbital computed tomography. Ficoll-Paque density gradient centrifugation was used to isolate PBMCs from about 9 ml of fresh peripheral blood. Trizol reagent was used to extract total RNA, and RNA quality was then checked on an Agilent 2100 Bioanalyzer.

The TCR beta CDR3 regions were amplified from the RNA transcripts. For the first round of RT-PCR on the TCR CDR3, the HTBI primer set was used together with the Qiagen OneStep RT-PCR kit. Libraries were constructed in a second round of multiplex PCR, after which size selection and purification were performed. Sequencing of the libraries was done on an Illumina HiSeq2000 using paired-end 100 bp reads. The paper's processing steps were these. SOAPnuke was used to process the raw data, removing reads that contained adapters or uncalled bases, had a mean Phred below 15, or lacked an exact match to the constant primer or identifier. High-quality paired reads were merged using COPE v1.2.5, and each unique nucleotide sequence was defined as a clonotype. MiTCR v1.1 was used to align the clonotypes against IMGT TRBV, TRBD and TRBJ reference segments. Analysis was restricted to V-J combinations with a frequency above 0.0001, which covered roughly 99% of repertoires. A TCS score was defined as the ratio of F50 (clonal expansion) to E x V (chaos), with BLOSUM62-based TCRdist applied between CDR3 peptides within each V-J. Welch's t-statistics and random forest reduced some 510 V-J features to 13, which were used in a naive Bayes classifier (R e1071). The Morisita-Horn index was used to measure how similar the thyroid and blood repertoires were. The raw public reads went through TCRdb reprocessing: fastp at Q25, MiXCR clone calling, in-frame beta chains kept. A single entry per CDR3 protein holds the most common genes and DNA from its merged rows. The authors' filters were not applied to this entry. This sample is represented by nearly 750,000 distinct CDR3 sequences; about a third of them were singletons. Around 29% of the sample belongs to the ten largest clones.

The TCR sequence derives from a woman between 35 and 50 years old with Graves' hyperthyroidism. The rearrangement combines TRBV11-1 with TRBJ2-5; the D gene is perhaps TRBD1, from 5 matching bases. Sequencing was performed on blood. The CDR3 sequence is CASSLRWEGAQYF. The sequenced DNA: TGTGCCAGCAGCTTGAGGTGGGAAGGGGCCCAGTACTTC.